This TCR beta chain was recorded in a study of a mutant IDH1 vaccine in newly diagnosed glioma. Study in general: Vaccination was launched 4-6 weeks after radiotherapy alone, or with temozolomide cycles. Males made up approximately 62% and females roughly 40% of treated patients, whose mean age was 40.4 years. Patients' prior therapy spanned radiotherapy, temozolomide, or both; most underwent both.

As to time point: week 11, during vaccination. Vaccination used 300 ug of mutant IDH1 20-mer peptide per dose, with topical imiquimod. Each tumor in the donors was a new WHO grade 3 or 4 astrocytoma, IDH1-mutant and ATRX-lost. Assay: immunoSEQ multiplex PCR; the TCRdb copy retains only in-frame clones and omits some. The sample carries about 36,000 clones, approximately 80% recorded once. Notes on this clone: What it recognizes is unknown.

The ends lost 1 base at V and 4 bases at J; junction bases unmatched: 7. The CDR3 totals 17 residues. Germline loops: CDR1 SGHDN, CDR2 FVKESK. The chain combines TRBV14 with TRBJ1-3; 10 bases agree with TRBD1. The sample here was peripheral blood mononuclear cells (PBMCs), taken from a glioma patient whose treatment included an IDH1 peptide vaccine. The clonotype was recovered from a woman in her twenties or thirties with glioma. Some clones in this sample may be carry-over from other donors' samples. The CDR3 DNA reads TGTGCCAGCAGCCAAGTCAGGCGACAGGGGGCCGGAAACACCATATATTTT. This encodes CASSQVRRQGAGNTIYF.